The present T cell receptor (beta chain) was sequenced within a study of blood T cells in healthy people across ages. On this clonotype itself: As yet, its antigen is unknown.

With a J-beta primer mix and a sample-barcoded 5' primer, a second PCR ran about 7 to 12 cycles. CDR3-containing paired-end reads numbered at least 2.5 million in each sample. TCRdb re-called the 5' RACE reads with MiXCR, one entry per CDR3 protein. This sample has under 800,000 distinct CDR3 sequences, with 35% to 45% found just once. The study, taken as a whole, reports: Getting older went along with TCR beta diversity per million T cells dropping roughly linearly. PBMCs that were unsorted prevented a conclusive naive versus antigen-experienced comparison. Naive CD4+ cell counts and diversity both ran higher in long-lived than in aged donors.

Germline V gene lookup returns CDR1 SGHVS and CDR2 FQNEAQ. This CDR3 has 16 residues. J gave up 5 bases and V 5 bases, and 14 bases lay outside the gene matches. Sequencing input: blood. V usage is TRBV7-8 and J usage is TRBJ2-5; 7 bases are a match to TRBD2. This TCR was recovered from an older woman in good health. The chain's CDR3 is CASSPRTSGGLETQYF. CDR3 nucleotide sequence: TGTGCCAGCAGCCCTCGGACCTCGGGAGGTCTGGAGACCCAGTACTTC. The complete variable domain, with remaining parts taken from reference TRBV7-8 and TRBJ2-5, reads GAGVSQSPRYKVAKRGQDVALRCDPISGHVSLFWYQQALGQGPEFLTYFQNEAQLDKSGLPSDRFFAERPEGSVSTLKIQRTQQEDSAVYLCASSPRTSGGLETQYFGPGTRLLVL.